These T cell receptor beta chains were read from a single sample in a study of T-cell reconstitution after alpha-beta-depleted transplantation in children. TCRdb re-analysed the PCR reads in MiXCR, keeping a single row per CDR3 protein. The table has some 550,000 distinct CDR3 sequences, about 18% seen once. The input for sequencing was PBMCs from the stem cell graft donor, taken from the stem cell graft. The receptors were gathered from a human donor who donated a stem cell graft to a child with acute lymphoblastic leukemia. Both conserved end residues are part of each CDR3. Fields, in order: clone size, D gene, V gene, J gene, CDR3 DNA, CDR3 protein. The D gene is left open where the match is weak. The size entry is marked missing in some rows and otherwise reads once, few, many or a size class.

NA	NA	TRBV18	TRBJ2-1	TGTGCCAGCTCACCAAATCAAGACAGGTGGCAGTTCTTC	CASSPNQDRWQFF
NA	NA	TRBV12-3/TRBV12-4	TRBJ2-1	TGTGCCAGCAGTGGGGCCAGGGGTTACAATGAGCAGTTCTTC	CASSGARGYNEQFF
few	NA	TRBV7-9	TRBJ1-2	TGTGCCAGCTGGGACCTCAGGGTTGATGGCTACACCTTC	CASWDLRVDGYTF
NA	NA	TRBV29-1	TRBJ1-2	TGCAGCGTTGGACAGACGGGCGGCTACACCTTC	CSVGQTGGYTF
NA	TRBD1	TRBV12-3/TRBV12-4	TRBJ2-1	TGTGCCAGCAGTCGGAATCCGGGACAGGGGATGGGTGAGCAGTTCTTC	CASSRNPGQGMGEQFF
few	TRBD2	TRBV7-2	TRBJ2-1	TGTGCCAGCAGCTTGGGCCCGGGACTAGCGGCTTACAATGAGCAGTTCTTC	CASSLGPGLAAYNEQFF
NA	NA	TRBV30	TRBJ1-1	TGTGCCTGGAGTGTAGGGCACACAGATTCTGGCGAAGCTTTCTTT	CAWSVGHTDSGEAFF
few	NA	TRBV27	TRBJ2-7	TGTGCCAGCAGTATAATGACAGGTTTCTACGAGCAGTACTTC	CASSIMTGFYEQYF
few	NA	TRBV12-3/TRBV12-4	TRBJ2-1	TGTGCCAGCAGCCGGACTATGTGGAATGAGCAGTTCTTC	CASSRTMWNEQFF
few	NA	TRBV9	TRBJ1-5	TGTGCCAGCAGCGTAGGGCAGGGCGCCCAGCCCCAGCATTTT	CASSVGQGAQPQHF
NA	TRBD2	TRBV12-5	TRBJ2-5	TGTGCTAGTGGTTTGGGTCTCAGCGGGGACGTAGAGACCCAGTACTTC	CASGLGLSGDVETQYF
few	NA	TRBV5-1	TRBJ1-1	TGCGCCAGCAGCTTGGTGGTGGTAGGCACTGAAGCTTTCTTT	CASSLVVVGTEAFF